The rows below give T cell receptor beta chains drawn from one sample of a study of T cell responses to AZD1222 COVID-19 vaccine. This table comes from immunoSEQ multiplex PCR, and its TCRdb copy is limited to in-frame clones, with some not included. Of around 150,000 clones detected, approximately 90% appear once; the ten largest clones hold about 1.9%. The starting material was peripheral blood, obtained on day 0 of AZD1222 vaccination. These receptors all stem from an adult in good health. CDR3s include the opening cysteine and the closing phenylalanine or tryptophan. A D gene is named only where the DNA matches it firmly. A row's size may be missing; if present it is once, few, many or a size class.

v_call,clone_size,j_call,d_call,cdr3_nt,cdr3_aa
TRBV4-2,-,TRBJ2-3,-,TGTGCCAGCAGCCAAGAAAAAGGGGCGGGCACAGATACGCAGTATTTT,CASSQEKGAGTDTQYF
TRBV9,-,TRBJ1-1,-,TGTGCCAGCAGCGTAGGTTGGGCCTCAACTGAAGCTTTCTTT,CASSVGWASTEAFF
TRBV1,-,TRBJ1-5,-,TGCACCAGCAGCTATAGCAATCAGCCCCAGCATTTT,CTSSYSNQPQHF
TRBV7-2,-,TRBJ2-3,-,TGTGCCAGCAGCCCTACCCGAGCTGGGGATACGCAGTATTTT,CASSPTRAGDTQYF
TRBV18,few,TRBJ2-7,TRBD1,TGTGCCAGCTCACCCGGACAGGGGGGATATAACGAGCAGTACTTC,CASSPGQGGYNEQYF
TRBV19,-,TRBJ2-7,-,TGTGCCAGTAGTACCAATGGGGGGCTAGTGGAGCAGTACTTC,CASSTNGGLVEQYF
TRBV6-1,-,TRBJ1-3,-,TGTGCCAGCAGTGAAAAGGGAGTGGCTGGCGGAAACACCATATATTTT,CASSEKGVAGGNTIYF
TRBV16,-,TRBJ1-5,-,TGTGCCAGCAGCCAAACAGGTACGCGACAGCCCCAGCATTTT,CASSQTGTRQPQHF
TRBV2,-,TRBJ1-5,-,TGTGCCAGCAGCCCCAACAGGGTCCAGCATTTT,CASSPNRVQHF
TRBV19,-,TRBJ2-2,-,TGTGCCAGTAGTGAGGGAGTGTACACCGGGGAGCTGTTTTTT,CASSEGVYTGELFF
TRBV11-2,-,TRBJ2-2,-,TGTGCCAGCAGCTTAGACGGTCGCCCCCGGGAGCTGTTTTTT,CASSLDGRPRELFF
TRBV7-2,-,TRBJ2-1,-,TGTGCCAGCAGCTTAGCGAGGGGAACCTACAATGAGCAGTTCTTC,CASSLARGTYNEQFF
TRBV6-5,once,TRBJ1-1,TRBD1,TGTGCCAGCAGCGCCGGGACAGCTCACACTGAAGCTTTCTTT,CASSAGTAHTEAFF
TRBV7-3,-,TRBJ1-1,-,TGTGCCAGCAGCTTGGCCGGGGCCGACACTGAAGCTTTCTTT,CASSLAGADTEAFF
TRBV19,-,TRBJ2-1,TRBD2,TGTGCCAGTAGGTCTAGCGGCCTATACAATGAGCAGTTCTTC,CASRSSGLYNEQFF
TRBV3-1/TRBV3-2,-,TRBJ1-2,-,TGTGCCAGCAGTATGGGGGAGGCGCGCTACACCTTC,CASSMGEARYTF
TRBV19,few,TRBJ1-1,-,TGTGCCAGTAGTATAGCGGCCACGAACACTGAAGCTTTCTTT,CASSIAATNTEAFF
TRBV14,-,TRBJ2-7,-,TGTGCCAGCAGCCGAGAAAGGGTCCTTGCCTACGAGCAGTACTTC,CASSRERVLAYEQYF
TRBV6-2/TRBV6-3,once,TRBJ1-5,-,TGTGCCAGCAGTTACATGGGGGTTAATCAGCCCCAGCATTTT,CASSYMGVNQPQHF
TRBV4-1,-,TRBJ1-1,-,TGCGCCAGCAGCCGCGAGGGGGGGCGCGCAGAAGCTTTCTTT,CASSREGGRAEAFF
TRBV5-4,-,TRBJ1-2,TRBD1,TGTGCCAGCAGCTTTGGGGGACAGGTCGGACTAAACTATGGCTACACCTTC,CASSFGGQVGLNYGYTF
TRBV28,-,TRBJ2-7,TRBD1,TGTGCCAGCAGTTTACGGACAGGGTACGAGCAGTACTTC,CASSLRTGYEQYF